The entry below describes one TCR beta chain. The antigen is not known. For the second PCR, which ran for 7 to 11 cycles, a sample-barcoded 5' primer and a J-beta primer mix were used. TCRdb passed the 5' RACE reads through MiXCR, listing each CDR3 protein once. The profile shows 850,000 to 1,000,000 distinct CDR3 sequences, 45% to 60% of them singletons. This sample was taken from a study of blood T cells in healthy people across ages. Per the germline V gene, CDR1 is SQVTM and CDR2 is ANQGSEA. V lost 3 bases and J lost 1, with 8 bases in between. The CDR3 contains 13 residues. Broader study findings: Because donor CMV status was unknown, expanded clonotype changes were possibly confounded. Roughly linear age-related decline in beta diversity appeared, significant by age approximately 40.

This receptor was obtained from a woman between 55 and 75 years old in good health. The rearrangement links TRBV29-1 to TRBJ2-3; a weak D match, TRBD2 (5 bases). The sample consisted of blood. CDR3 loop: CSVDGDRTDTQYF. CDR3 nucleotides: TGCAGCGTTGACGGGGATCGCACAGATACGCAGTATTTT.